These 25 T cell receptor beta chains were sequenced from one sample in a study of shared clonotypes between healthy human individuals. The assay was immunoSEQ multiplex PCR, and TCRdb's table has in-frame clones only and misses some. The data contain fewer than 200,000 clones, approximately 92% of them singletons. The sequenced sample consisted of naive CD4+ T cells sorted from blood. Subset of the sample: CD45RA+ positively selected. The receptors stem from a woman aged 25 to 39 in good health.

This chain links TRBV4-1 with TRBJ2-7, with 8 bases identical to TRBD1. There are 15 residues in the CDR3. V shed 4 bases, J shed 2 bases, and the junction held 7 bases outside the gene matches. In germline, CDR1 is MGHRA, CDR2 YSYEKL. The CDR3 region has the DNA TGCGCCAGCAGCCGGGCCGGACAGGGTGCCTACGAGCAGTACTTC. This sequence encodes CASSRAGQGAYEQYF.

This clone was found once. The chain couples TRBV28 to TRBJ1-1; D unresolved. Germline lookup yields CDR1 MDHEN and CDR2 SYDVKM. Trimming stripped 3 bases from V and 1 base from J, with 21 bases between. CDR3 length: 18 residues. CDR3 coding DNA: TGTGCCAGCAGTTTCGCCGCGGTGGAGTGGGTGCCGAACACTGAAGCTTTCTTT. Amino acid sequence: CASSFAAVEWVPNTEAFF.

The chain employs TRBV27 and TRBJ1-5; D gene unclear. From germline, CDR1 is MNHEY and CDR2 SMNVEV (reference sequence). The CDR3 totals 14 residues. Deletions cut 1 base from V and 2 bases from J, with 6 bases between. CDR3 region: CASSLFPGNQPQHF. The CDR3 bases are TGTGCCAGCAGTTTATTCCCAGGCAATCAGCCCCAGCATTTT.

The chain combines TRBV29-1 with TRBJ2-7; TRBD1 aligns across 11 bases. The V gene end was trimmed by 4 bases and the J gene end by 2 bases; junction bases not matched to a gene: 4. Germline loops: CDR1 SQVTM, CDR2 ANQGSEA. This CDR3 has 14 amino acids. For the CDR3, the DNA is TGCAGCGTTGGCGGGGACAGGGGGGCCTACGAGCAGTACTTC. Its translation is CSVGGDRGAYEQYF.

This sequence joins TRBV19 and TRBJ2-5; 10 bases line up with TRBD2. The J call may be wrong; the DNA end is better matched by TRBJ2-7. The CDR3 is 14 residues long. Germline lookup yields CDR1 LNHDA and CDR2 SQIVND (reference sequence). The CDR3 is CAVDSGRNSYEQYF. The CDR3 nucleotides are TGTGCCGTCGATAGCGGGAGGAACTCCTACGAGCAGTACTTC.

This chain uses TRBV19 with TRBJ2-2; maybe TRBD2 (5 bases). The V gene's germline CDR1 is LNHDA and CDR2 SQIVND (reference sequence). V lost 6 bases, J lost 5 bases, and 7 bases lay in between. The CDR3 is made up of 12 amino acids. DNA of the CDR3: TGTGCCAGTAGCGGACTGACCGGGGAGCTGTTTTTT. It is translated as CASSGLTGELFF.

The CDR3 reads CASKPQRERVNEQFF. CDR3 nucleotides: TGTGCCAGCAAACCCCAGCGGGAGAGGGTGAATGAGCAGTTCTTC. The chain joins TRBV28 to TRBJ2-1; 8 bases fit TRBD2. This CDR3 comprises 15 residues. The germline V gene has CDR1 MDHEN and CDR2 SYDVKM. The J segment lost 7 bases and the V segment lost 7 bases, leaving 12 bases of the junction unmatched.

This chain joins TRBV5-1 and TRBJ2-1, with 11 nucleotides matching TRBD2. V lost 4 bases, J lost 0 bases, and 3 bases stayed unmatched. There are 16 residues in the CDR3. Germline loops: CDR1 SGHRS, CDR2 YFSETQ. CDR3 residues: CASSHLAGGSYNEQFF. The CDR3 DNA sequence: TGCGCCAGCAGCCACCTAGCGGGAGGCTCCTACAATGAGCAGTTCTTC. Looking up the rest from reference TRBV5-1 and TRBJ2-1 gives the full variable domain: KAGVTQTPRYLIKTRGQQVTLSCSPISGHRSVSWYQQTPGQGLQFLFEYFSETQRNKGNFPGRFSGRQFSNSRSEMNVSTLELGDSALYLCASSHLAGGSYNEQFFGPGTRLTVL.

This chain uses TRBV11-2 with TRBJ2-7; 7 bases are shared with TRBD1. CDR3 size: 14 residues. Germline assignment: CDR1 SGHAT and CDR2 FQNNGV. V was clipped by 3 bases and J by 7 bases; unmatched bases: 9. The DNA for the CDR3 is TGTGCCAGCAGCTTGATAAAGGGGGCGCATGAGCAGTACTTC. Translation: CASSLIKGAHEQYF.

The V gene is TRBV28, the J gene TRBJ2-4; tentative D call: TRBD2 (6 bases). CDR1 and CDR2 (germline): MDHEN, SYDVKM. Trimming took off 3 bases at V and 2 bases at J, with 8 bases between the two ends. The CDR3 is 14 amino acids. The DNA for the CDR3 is TGTGCCAGCAGTTTCGGGGGAACCAAAAACATTCAGTACTTC. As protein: CASSFGGTKNIQYF.

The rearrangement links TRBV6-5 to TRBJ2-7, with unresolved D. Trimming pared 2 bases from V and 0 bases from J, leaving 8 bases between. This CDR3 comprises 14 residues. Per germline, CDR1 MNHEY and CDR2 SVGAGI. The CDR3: CASSYRHGSYEQYF. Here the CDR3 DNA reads TGTGCCAGCAGTTACAGGCACGGCTCCTACGAGCAGTACTTC.

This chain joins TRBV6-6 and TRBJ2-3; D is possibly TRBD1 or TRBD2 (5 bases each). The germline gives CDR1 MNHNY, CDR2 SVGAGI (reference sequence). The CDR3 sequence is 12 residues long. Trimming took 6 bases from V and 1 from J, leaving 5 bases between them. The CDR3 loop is CASRGGTDTQYF. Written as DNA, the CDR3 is TGTGCCAGCAGGGGGGGCACAGATACGCAGTATTTT.

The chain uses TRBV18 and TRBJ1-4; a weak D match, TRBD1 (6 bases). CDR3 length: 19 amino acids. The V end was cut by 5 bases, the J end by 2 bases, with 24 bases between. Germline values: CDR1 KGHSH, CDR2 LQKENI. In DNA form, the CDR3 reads TGTGCCAGCTCAGAGGGGATTACAGGGAAGGTTTCGACTAATGAAAAACTGTTTTTT. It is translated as CASSEGITGKVSTNEKLFF.

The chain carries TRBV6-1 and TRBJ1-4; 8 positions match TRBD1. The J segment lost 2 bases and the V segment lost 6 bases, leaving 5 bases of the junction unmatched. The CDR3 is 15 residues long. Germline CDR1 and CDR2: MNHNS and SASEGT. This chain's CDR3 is CASRPGGATNEKLFF. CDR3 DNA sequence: TGTGCCAGCAGGCCAGGGGGCGCGACTAATGAAAAACTGTTTTTT.

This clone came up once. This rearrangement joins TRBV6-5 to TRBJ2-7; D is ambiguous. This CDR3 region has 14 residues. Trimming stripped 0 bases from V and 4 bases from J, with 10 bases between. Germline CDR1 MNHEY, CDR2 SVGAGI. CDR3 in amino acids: CASSYSKAPYEQYF. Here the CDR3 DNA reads TGTGCCAGCAGTTACTCGAAGGCACCTTACGAGCAGTACTTC.

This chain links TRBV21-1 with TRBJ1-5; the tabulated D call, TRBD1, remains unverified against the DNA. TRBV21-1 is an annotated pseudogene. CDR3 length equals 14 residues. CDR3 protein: CASSLQGRTPPQHF. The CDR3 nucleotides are TGTGCCAGCAGCCTACAGGGGAGGACCCCGCCCCAGCATTTT.

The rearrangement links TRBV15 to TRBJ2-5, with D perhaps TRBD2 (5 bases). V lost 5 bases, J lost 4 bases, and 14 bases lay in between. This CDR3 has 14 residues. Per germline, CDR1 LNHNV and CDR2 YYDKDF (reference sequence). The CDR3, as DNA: TGTGCCACCAGCGTTAGGATAGGAGGAGAGACCCAGTACTTC. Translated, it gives CATSVRIGGETQYF.

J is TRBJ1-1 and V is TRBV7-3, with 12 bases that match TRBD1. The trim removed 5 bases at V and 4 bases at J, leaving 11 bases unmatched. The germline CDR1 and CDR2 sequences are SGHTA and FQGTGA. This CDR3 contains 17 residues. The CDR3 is CASSGQSRDRGLTEAFF. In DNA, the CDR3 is TGTGCCAGCAGCGGGCAGAGCCGGGACAGGGGGCTCACTGAAGCTTTCTTT.

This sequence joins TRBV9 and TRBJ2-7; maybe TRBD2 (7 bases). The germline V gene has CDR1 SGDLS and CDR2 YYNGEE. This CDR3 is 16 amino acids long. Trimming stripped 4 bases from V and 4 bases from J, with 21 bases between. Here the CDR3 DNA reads TGTGCCAGCAGCCCTACAGGGACTACCCTAAGGTACGAGCAGTACTTC. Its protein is CASSPTGTTLRYEQYF.

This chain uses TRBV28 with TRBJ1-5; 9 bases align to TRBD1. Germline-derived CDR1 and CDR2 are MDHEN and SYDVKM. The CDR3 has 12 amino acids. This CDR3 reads CAAGTGNQPQHF. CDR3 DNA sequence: TGTGCTGCGGGGACAGGGAATCAGCCCCAGCATTTT.

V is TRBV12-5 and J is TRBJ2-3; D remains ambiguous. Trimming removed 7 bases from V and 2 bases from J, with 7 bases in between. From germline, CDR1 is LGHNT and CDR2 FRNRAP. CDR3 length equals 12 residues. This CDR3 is CASASYTDTQYF. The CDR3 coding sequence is TGTGCTAGTGCCTCCTACACAGATACGCAGTATTTT.

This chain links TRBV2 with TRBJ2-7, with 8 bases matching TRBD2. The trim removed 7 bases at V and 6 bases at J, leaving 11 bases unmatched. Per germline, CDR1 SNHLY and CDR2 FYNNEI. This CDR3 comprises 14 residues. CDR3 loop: CASTFEREIREQYF. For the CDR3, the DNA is TGTGCCAGCACTTTCGAGCGGGAGATCCGCGAGCAGTACTTC.

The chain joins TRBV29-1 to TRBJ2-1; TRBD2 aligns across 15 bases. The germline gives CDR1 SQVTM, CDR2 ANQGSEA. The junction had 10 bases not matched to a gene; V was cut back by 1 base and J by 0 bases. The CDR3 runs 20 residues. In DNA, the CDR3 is TGCAGCGTTGAAGGACCCCCGGGACTAGCGGGAGGCCTCTCCTACAATGAGCAGTTCTTC. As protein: CSVEGPPGLAGGLSYNEQFF.

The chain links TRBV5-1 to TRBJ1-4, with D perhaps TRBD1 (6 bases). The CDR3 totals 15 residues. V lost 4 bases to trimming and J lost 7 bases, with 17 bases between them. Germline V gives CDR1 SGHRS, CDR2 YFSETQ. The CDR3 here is CASSPRGGPGEKLFF. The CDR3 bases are TGCGCCAGCAGCCCCCGTGGGGGGCCGGGTGAAAAACTGTTTTTT.

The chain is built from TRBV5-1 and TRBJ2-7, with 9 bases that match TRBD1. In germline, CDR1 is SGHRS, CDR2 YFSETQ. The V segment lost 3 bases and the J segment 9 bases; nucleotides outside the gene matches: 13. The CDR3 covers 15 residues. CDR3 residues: CASSSQGQGEGVQYF. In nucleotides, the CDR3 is TGCGCCAGCAGCTCGCAGGGACAGGGTGAAGGTGTGCAGTACTTC.